This TCR beta chain was retrieved from a study of T cell responses to AZD1222 COVID-19 vaccine (dated by TCRdb to 2020 to 2022). Turning to the overall study: A total of 233 trial participants underwent TCR sequencing, of whom about 210 had received two doses of AZD1222 and some 25 had received two doses of the MenACWY control vaccine. Trial participants were enrolled into age subgroups of 18-55, 56-69 and 70-plus years, which contained about 150, 27 and 61 TCR-sequenced participants, respectively. Paper-wide results and their limitations: Reportedly, almost half of the unique spike-specific TCRs recognized epitopes lying outside the regions that are mutated in the B.1.351 and B.1.1.7 variants. Spike-specific TCR breadth and depth rose significantly after two AZD1222 doses compared with day 0 and with MenACWY recipients. Conclusions about previously exposed vaccinees are limited because only 6 or 7 AZD1222 recipients were SARS-CoV-2 seropositive at baseline. In the small 56-69-year group, the increase in depth fell short of significance, most likely because of low power. Because no day 14 peak-response samples were available, the repertoires could be characterized only after the peak T cell response. Most participants were white British and females outnumbered males, and the authors suggested that clonal diversity may have been underestimated. The whole spike protein was spanned by vaccine-associated CD4 TCRs, and dominant responses were seen in regions 160-218 and 743-854.

As to this clone: The antigen it binds to is not known. Qualities for individual bases were not recorded, and no much larger clone is one base off.

The CDR3 regions of human TCRbeta chains were analyzed by immunosequencing. Concerning the study's data processing: Repertoire TCRs were matched against a reference library of SARS-CoV-2-specific TCRs generated with the MIRA antigen-specificity platform. Breadth was defined as the fraction of unique TCRs that were SARS-CoV-2-associated. Depth was defined as the fraction of total T cells that were SARS-CoV-2-associated. Each spike-specific TCR was assigned to its reactive spike region and to a CD4 or CD8 class using the MIRA data. Log10-transformed breadth and depth values were compared by one-way ANOVA with Sidak's multiple comparisons tests. Not all clones reach the TCRdb copy of this immuneACCESS table, which keeps in-frame sequences only. Checked studies attribute under half of the gap to unresolved V genes and leave the rest unexplained. V, J and clone size are those of that table, while D and trimming were read from the DNA. This sample lists roughly 200,000 clones; about nine tenths were detected once. The ten most abundant clones make up around 1.6% of the sample.

What this sample's time point label stands for: about 28 days (+/-7) after the second vaccine dose. Because spike-specific TCR depth and breadth did not differ between the two schedules, AZD1222 recipients who got a second dose at roughly 4 weeks were pooled with those who got a second dose at roughly 12 weeks. The vaccinee samples were drawn from two UK trials, COV001 and COV002, one of which was a single-blind randomized controlled phase 2/3 trial testing AZD1222 (ChAdOx1 nCoV-19) in healthy adults. For TCRbeta chain sequencing, PBMC samples from trial participants were taken at day 0 and at day 28 after the second dose. The sequence derives from an adult who received the AZD1222 COVID-19 vaccine. The specimen comprised peripheral blood, sampled 28 days after the second AZD1222 dose.

The CDR3 is CASSLARGLEYIQYF. In nucleotides, the sequence is TGTGCCAGCAGCTTAGCCCGGGGGCTGGAATACATTCAGTACTTC. The chain links TRBV7-8 with TRBJ2-4; the D call is possibly TRBD1 or TRBD2, each sharing 6 bases. Trimming at the junction amounts to 0 bases on V and 8 bases on J, and the germline ends lie 14 bases apart. The germline V gene gives CDR1 as SGHVS and CDR2 as FQNEAQ. Reading from cysteine to phenylalanine, the CDR3 counts 15 amino acids. Only the CDR3 DNA stays, 45 bases, in frame from base 1.